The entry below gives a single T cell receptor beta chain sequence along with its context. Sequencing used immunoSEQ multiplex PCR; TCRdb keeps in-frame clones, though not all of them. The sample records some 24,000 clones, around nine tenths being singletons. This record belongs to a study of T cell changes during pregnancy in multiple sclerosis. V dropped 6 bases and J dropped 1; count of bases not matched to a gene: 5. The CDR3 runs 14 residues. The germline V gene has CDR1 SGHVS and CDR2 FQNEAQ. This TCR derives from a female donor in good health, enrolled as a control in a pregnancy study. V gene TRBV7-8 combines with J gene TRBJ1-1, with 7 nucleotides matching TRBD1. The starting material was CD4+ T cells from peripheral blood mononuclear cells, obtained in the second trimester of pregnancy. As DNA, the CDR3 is TGTGCCAGCAGACCAGGGACAGCGAACACTGAAGCTTTCTTT. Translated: CASRPGTANTEAFF.